Presented here are 3 T cell receptor beta chains from one specimen sequenced in a study of T cells after yellow fever vaccination. TCRdb itself ran the 5' RACE reads through MiXCR, one entry per CDR3 protein. This table has approximately 330,000 distinct CDR3 sequences, about 12% appearing once. The sample was CD4+ T cells sorted from PBMCs, taken 15 days after the yellow fever booster vaccination. The source is a man aged 18 to 29 who received the YFV17D yellow fever vaccine.

V usage is TRBV6-5 and J usage is TRBJ1-1; TRBD1 might be the D (5 bases). The CDR3 is 14 residues long. V was cut by 5 bases and J by 3 bases, with 13 bases left in between. Germline assignment: CDR1 MNHEY and CDR2 SVGAGI. The DNA of the CDR3 is TGTGCCAGCAGTCCCTCGGGACGGGACACTGAAGCTTTCTTT. Protein: CASSPSGRDTEAFF.

This clonotype has just a few counts. V is TRBV10-3 and J is TRBJ1-5, with TRBD1 matching over 9 bases. This CDR3 contains 13 residues. V gave up 7 bases and J gave up 7 bases; unmatched junction bases: 5. The germline V gene has CDR1 ENHRY and CDR2 SYGVKD. The DNA of the CDR3 is TGTGCCATCAACCCCGGGACAGGGCAGCCCCAGCATTTT. Protein sequence: CAINPGTGQPQHF.

This clonotype was counted ten times or more. The rearrangement links TRBV5-1 to TRBJ1-6; the match to TRBD1 covers 8 bases. The CDR3 is 20 residues long. Per germline, CDR1 SGHRS and CDR2 YFSETQ. After removal of 1 base from V and 0 bases from J, the junction contained 12 bases not matched to a gene. The CDR3 region is CASSLSPARQGSSYNSPLHF. DNA of the CDR3: TGCGCCAGCAGCTTGTCCCCCGCTCGACAGGGGAGCTCCTATAATTCACCCCTCCACTTT.